This T cell receptor beta chain was sequenced during a study of OX40 agonist ivuxolimab in advanced cancers. Study in general: Among those enrolled, mean age was about 62 years (range roughly 23 to 79) and approximately 83% were male. General observations from the study: Nonresponders, in some cases, also had low normalized T-cell clonal expansion.

CDR1 is SGHNT and CDR2 is YYREEE in the germline V gene (reference sequence). The CDR3 runs to 17 residues. V shed 0 bases and J shed 8 bases, with 23 bases lying between them. Concerning this clone: No antigen is known for it.

Clones were read by immunoSEQ multiplex PCR, and TCRdb kept only the in-frame ones, dropping some. Among around 56,000 clones listed, around nine tenths were seen once. This clonotype originated in an adult with an advanced solid tumor such as melanoma, head and neck, liver or kidney cancer. This chain links TRBV5-4 with TRBJ1-2; D may be TRBD1 (5 bases). The sequencing used CD4+ or CD8+ T cells sorted from blood, collected in a trial of the OX40 agonist ivuxolimab. The CDR3 DNA is TGTGCCAGCAGCTTGGTTGGGGGGACCCTCTTCCACGTGGGCTACACCTTC. It specifies CASSLVGGTLFHVGYTF.